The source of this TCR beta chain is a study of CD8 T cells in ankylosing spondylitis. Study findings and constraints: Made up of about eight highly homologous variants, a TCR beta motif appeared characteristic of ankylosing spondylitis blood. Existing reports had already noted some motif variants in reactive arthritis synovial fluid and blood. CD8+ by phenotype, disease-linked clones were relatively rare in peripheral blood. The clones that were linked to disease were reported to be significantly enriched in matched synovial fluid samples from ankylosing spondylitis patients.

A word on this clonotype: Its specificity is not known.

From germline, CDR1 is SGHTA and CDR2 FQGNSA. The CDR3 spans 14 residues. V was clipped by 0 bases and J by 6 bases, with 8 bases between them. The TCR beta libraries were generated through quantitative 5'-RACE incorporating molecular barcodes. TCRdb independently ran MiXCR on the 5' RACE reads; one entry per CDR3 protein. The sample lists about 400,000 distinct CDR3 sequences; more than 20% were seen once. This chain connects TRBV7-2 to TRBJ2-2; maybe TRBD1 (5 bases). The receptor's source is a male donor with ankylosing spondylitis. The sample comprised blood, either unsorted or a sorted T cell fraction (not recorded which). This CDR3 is CASSLARVAGELFF. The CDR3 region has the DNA TGTGCCAGCAGCTTAGCCAGGGTGGCCGGGGAGCTGTTTTTT.